What follows is one TCR beta chain and its context. The entry originates in a study of blood T cell repertoires in COVID-19. Clones were read by immunoSEQ multiplex PCR, and TCRdb kept only the in-frame ones, dropping some. The table shows approximately 250,000 clones, with around four fifths occurring only once. This CDR3 has 18 residues. Per germline, CDR1 SGHRS and CDR2 YFSETQ. V was clipped by 2 bases and J by 3 bases, with 21 bases between them. The origin of this receptor is a woman in her sixties with active or convalescent COVID-19. The sequenced sample was peripheral blood. The chain uses TRBV5-1 and TRBJ2-1; D might be TRBD1 (5 bases). The CDR3 nucleotides read TGCGCCAGCAGCTTAGGGGCCGGTAGTCCCTGGGTCTACAATGAGCAGTTCTTC. Translating gives CASSLGAGSPWVYNEQFF.